This T cell receptor (beta chain) was obtained from a study of T cell repertoires in cytomegalovirus infection. Overall study: CMV epitopes used comprised recently identified HLA-C-restricted ones and well-studied HLA-B-restricted ones. Public TCR beta signature analysis indicated the presence of both CMV infection and matching HLA type.

Germline V CDR1 and CDR2: SGHNT, YENEEA. The CDR3 extends over 15 amino acids. J gave up 2 bases and V 4 bases, and 6 bases lay outside the gene matches. Regarding this clonotype: Its antigen remains unknown.

Broader study findings: There were HLA-C-restricted CMV-specific TCR beta clonotypes dominating the ex vivo response. Accumulated public TCR beta family frequency recognized individuals carrying CMV together with the relevant HLA.

TCRdb used MiXCR to reprocess the reads, holding one entry per CDR3 protein. The repertoire holds 650,000 to 850,000 distinct CDR3 sequences, with almost 30% as singletons. The clonotype was recovered from a human donor in good health (CMV status not recorded). Some clones in this sample may be carry-over from other donors' samples. The J gene is TRBJ2-3, the V gene TRBV11-3, with 7 bases aligning to TRBD2. This specimen was cultured CD8+ T cells from PBMCs, taken from culture after CMV antigen stimulation. CDR3 amino acids: CASSSTSALTDTQYF. CDR3 nucleotide sequence: TGTGCCAGCAGCTCTACTAGCGCCCTCACAGATACGCAGTATTTT.